Presented here are 20 T cell receptor beta chains from one specimen sequenced in a study of diagnostic markers for celiac disease. Reprocessing the reads, TCRdb reports a single entry for every CDR3 protein and omits DNA. Across 800 to 850 distinct CDR3 sequences, the top ten clones capture roughly 20% of the sample. The source material was either unsorted cells or a sorted T cell fraction (not recorded which). The source of these receptors is a human donor. This table probably holds off-target reads from a library built for another chain.

This clonotype is large by frequency. V is TRBV20-1 and J is TRBJ2-3; TCRdb reports TRBD1, a call that lacks DNA to check it against. This CDR3 has 16 amino acids. Germline V lookup: CDR1 DFQATT, CDR2 SNEGSKA (reference sequence). The CDR3 region is CSAQDRGRFLTDTQYF.

In terms of frequency, this clonotype is medium-sized. The gene calls are TRBV12-3 or TRBV12-4 and TRBJ1-2. The CDR3 is made up of 16 amino acids. The CDR3 protein is CASSLGGGVANYGYTF.

Judged by frequency, this clonotype is large. The chain recombines TRBV2 with TRBJ1-5. The CDR3 extends over 15 amino acids. Looked up from germline, CDR1 is SNHLY and CDR2 is FYNNEI. CDR3 amino acids: CASSEQAVVNQPQHF.

V and J are TRBV6-1 and TRBJ2-5; TCRdb calls TRBD1, which cannot be checked without DNA. CDR3 size: 13 residues. CDR1 is MNHNS, CDR2 SASEGT, per germline. CDR3: CAAPGQGGETQYF.

V usage is TRBV18 and J usage is TRBJ2-2; TCRdb's assignment of TRBD2 cannot be checked, as there is no DNA. Germline V gene data show CDR1 as KGHSH and CDR2 as LQKENI. CDR3 length equals 16 residues. The CDR3 here is CASSRGLAGDTGELFF.

The chain uses TRBV5-1 and TRBJ2-3. Germline CDR1 and CDR2: SGHRS and YFSETQ. The CDR3 covers 13 residues. The CDR3 sequence is CASSLGTLDTQYF.

Measured by frequency, this clonotype is medium-sized. The chain couples TRBV10-3 to TRBJ2-1; TCRdb's D call, TRBD1, is unchecked because there is no DNA. The CDR3 spans 14 residues. Germline V gene sequence: CDR1 ENHRY, CDR2 SYGVKD. The CDR3 loop is CAISEGGPGHEQFF.

This chain uses TRBV7-7 with TRBJ2-3; TCRdb gives TRBD1 as the D gene, but with no DNA this cannot be confirmed. Germline V lookup: CDR1 SSHAT, CDR2 FNYEAQ (reference sequence). The CDR3 is 14 amino acids. The CDR3 sequence: CASSRQGSTDTQYF.

The rearrangement uses TRBV29-1 and TRBJ2-5; TCRdb calls TRBD1, which cannot be checked without DNA. The CDR3 sequence is 13 residues long. Germline-derived CDR1 and CDR2 are SQVTM and ANQGSEA. This chain's CDR3 is CSAGDRTEETQYF.

By frequency, this clonotype is medium-sized. This chain uses TRBV14 with TRBJ1-1. This CDR3 has 12 amino acids. CDR1 and CDR2 (germline): SGHDN, FVKESK. CDR3: CASSQPYTEAFF. Looking up the rest from reference TRBV14 and TRBJ1-1 gives the full variable domain: EAGVTQFPSHSVIEKGQTVTLRCDPISGHDNLYWYRRVMGKEIKFLLHFVKESKQDESGMPNNRFLAERTGGTYSTLKVQPAELEDSGVYFCASSQPYTEAFFGQGTRLTVV.

This clonotype is medium-sized by frequency. This chain links TRBV20-1 with TRBJ1-6. From germline, CDR1 is DFQATT and CDR2 SNEGSKA (reference sequence). This CDR3 has 15 residues. CDR3 in amino acids: CSAPDRGSYNSPLHF.

In terms of frequency, this clonotype is hyperexpanded. V and J are TRBV11-2 and TRBJ2-3. Germline CDR1 reads SGHAT; CDR2 reads FQNNGV. The CDR3 is 13 amino acids. CDR3 in amino acids: CASSLDLADTQYF.

This clonotype registers medium-sized by frequency. The chain recombines TRBV28 with TRBJ2-1; TCRdb gives TRBD1 as the D gene, but with no DNA this cannot be confirmed. CDR1 and CDR2 (germline): MDHEN, SYDVKM. The CDR3 totals 15 residues. CDR3 sequence: CASSPPLTGDNEQFF. Together with reference TRBV28 and TRBJ2-1, the CDR3 gives the full variable domain: DVKVTQSSRYLVKRTGEKVFLECVQDMDHENMFWYRQDPGLGLRLIYFSYDVKMKEKGDIPEGYSVSREKKERFSLILESASTNQTSMYLCASSPPLTGDNEQFFGPGTRLTVL.

The chain links TRBV6-6 to TRBJ1-5. CDR3 length: 14 amino acids. Germline V gene sequence: CDR1 MNHNY, CDR2 SVGAGI (reference sequence). The CDR3 sequence: CASSGKNSNQPQHF.

This clonotype is medium-sized by frequency. The CDR3 protein is CASSGTGYGYTF. The chain employs TRBV12-3 or TRBV12-4 and TRBJ1-2; the TCRdb call, TRBD1, lacks DNA for checking. CDR3 length: 12 residues.

This clonotype is called hyperexpanded based on its frequency. This chain uses TRBV4-1 with TRBJ1-6. Germline V lookup: CDR1 MGHRA, CDR2 YSYEKL. The CDR3 has 17 residues. The CDR3 is CASSQVARISQNSPLHF.

The V gene is TRBV12-3 or TRBV12-4, the J gene TRBJ1-1; TCRdb reports TRBD1, a call that lacks DNA to check it against. The CDR3 spans 15 residues. The CDR3 is CASSFDDRDNTEAFF.

The chain is built from TRBV11-2 and TRBJ1-6. CDR1 is SGHAT and CDR2 is FQNNGV in the germline V gene. This CDR3 is 15 amino acids long. The CDR3: CASSLVLSYNSPLHF.

V usage is TRBV20-1 and J usage is TRBJ1-3. The CDR3 is made up of 13 amino acids. Germline assignment: CDR1 DFQATT and CDR2 SNEGSKA (reference sequence). The CDR3 region is CSVRGGSGNTIYF.

The chain combines TRBV25-1 with TRBJ2-3; the TCRdb call, TRBD1, lacks DNA for checking. From germline, CDR1 is MGHDK and CDR2 SYGVNS. The CDR3 contains 16 residues. CDR3 loop: CASRPRGQPYTDTQYF.